Listed below are T cell receptor beta chains from one sample, sequenced in a study of T cell responses to AZD1222 COVID-19 vaccine. Assay used: immunoSEQ multiplex PCR; TCRdb lists only in-frame clones, some missing. The profile shows roughly 75,000 clones, over 80% of them singletons. Source: peripheral blood, taken on day 0 of AZD1222 vaccination. The source is an adult in good health. CDR3s include the opening cysteine and the closing phenylalanine or tryptophan. The order of the fields is V gene, D gene, clone size, CDR3 protein. The D gene is left open where the match is weak. Size tells how often a clone was seen (once, few, many) or the class of an expanded clone, and some rows leave it out.

TRBV12-5	NA	NA	CASGLVTSNEKLFF
TRBV7-2	NA	NA	CASSQTPGQPQHF
TRBV10-3	TRBD1	NA	CAISEWTGAGYTF
TRBV7-9	TRBD1	NA	CASSGQGNTEAFF
TRBV28	TRBD1	once	CASTPEGAWTEAFF
TRBV6-5	NA	NA	CASSYSNRRGLYEQYF
TRBV5-4	TRBD1	NA	CASSLVSSGGGYTF
TRBV7-3	NA	NA	CASSSSTNTGELFF
TRBV6-2/TRBV6-3	TRBD1	NA	CASSYSHSGQKAFF
TRBV18	NA	NA	CASSPSKRTEDQKLFF
TRBV6-1	NA	NA	CASSEALVDSPLHF
TRBV6-6	NA	NA	CASSPTDNEQFF
TRBV2	TRBD1	NA	CASSVDRGRETQYF
TRBV7-9	NA	NA	CASSLAGFPPYNEQFF
TRBV7-9	NA	NA	CASSPEYNEQFF
TRBV24-1	TRBD1	NA	CATNQGVDTGELFF
TRBV5-4	NA	NA	CASSLGERSYF
TRBV6-2/TRBV6-3	NA	NA	CASSFSPSDSANTGELFF
TRBV5-6	NA	NA	CASSGGSDGYTF
TRBV6-5	NA	NA	CASSYSEAYEQYF
TRBV9	NA	NA	CASSDSGVTEAFF
TRBV9	NA	NA	CASSVGGGNQPQHF
TRBV4-1	TRBD2	NA	CASSRKRPTSGGGTQYF
TRBV28	NA	NA	CASGGITGETQYF
TRBV28	NA	NA	CASSLEQTSEKLFF
TRBV5-1	NA	NA	CASSLGVIKGGYTF
TRBV4-1	TRBD2	NA	CASSQDRAGGPYNEQFF
TRBV4-1	NA	NA	CASSQDGDRKETQYF
TRBV19	TRBD1	NA	CASSQDRASQPQHF
TRBV5-1	TRBD2	NA	CASSPTSGESYEQYF
TRBV4-1	TRBD1	once	CASSQLFDRGTHEQYF
TRBV5-1	TRBD2	NA	CASSLPGLAGSAYEQYF
TRBV3-1/TRBV3-2	TRBD2	NA	CASSPTAGGPGGELFF